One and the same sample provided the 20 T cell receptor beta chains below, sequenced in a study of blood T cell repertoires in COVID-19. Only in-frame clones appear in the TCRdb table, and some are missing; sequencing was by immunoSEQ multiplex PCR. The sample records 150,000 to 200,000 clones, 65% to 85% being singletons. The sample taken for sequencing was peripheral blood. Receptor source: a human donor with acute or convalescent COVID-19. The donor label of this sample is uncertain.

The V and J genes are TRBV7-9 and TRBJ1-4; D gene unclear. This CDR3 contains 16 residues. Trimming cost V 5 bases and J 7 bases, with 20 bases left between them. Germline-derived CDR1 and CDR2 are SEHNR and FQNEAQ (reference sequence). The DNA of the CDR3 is TGTGCCAGCAGCCCCACCTTGGGAGGGCGGATTGAAAAACTGTTTTTT. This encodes CASSPTLGGRIEKLFF.

The CDR3 region has the DNA TGTGCCAGCAGCCAAGTCGGGGTCAATGAGCAGTTCTTC. Amino acid sequence: CASSQVGVNEQFF. This chain connects TRBV3-1 (or the pseudogene TRBV3-2) to TRBJ2-1, with D tentatively TRBD2 (5 bases). This CDR3 spans 13 amino acids. V gave up 1 base and J gave up 6 bases, with 7 bases separating them. CDR1 and CDR2 from the germline V gene are LGHDT and YNNKEL (reference sequence).

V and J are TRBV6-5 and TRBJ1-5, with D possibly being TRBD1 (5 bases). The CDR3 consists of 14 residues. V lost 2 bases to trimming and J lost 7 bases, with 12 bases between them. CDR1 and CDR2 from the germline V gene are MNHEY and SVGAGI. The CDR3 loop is CASSYEGKGQPQHF. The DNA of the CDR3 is TGTGCCAGCAGTTACGAAGGGAAGGGGCAGCCCCAGCATTTT.

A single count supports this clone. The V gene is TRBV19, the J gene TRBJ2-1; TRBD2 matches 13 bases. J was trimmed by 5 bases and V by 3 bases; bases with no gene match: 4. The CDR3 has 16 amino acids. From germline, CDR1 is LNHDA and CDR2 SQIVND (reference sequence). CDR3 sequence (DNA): TGTGCCAGTAGTATCTGGACTAGCGGGGGAAACAATGAGCAGTTCTTC. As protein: CASSIWTSGGNNEQFF.

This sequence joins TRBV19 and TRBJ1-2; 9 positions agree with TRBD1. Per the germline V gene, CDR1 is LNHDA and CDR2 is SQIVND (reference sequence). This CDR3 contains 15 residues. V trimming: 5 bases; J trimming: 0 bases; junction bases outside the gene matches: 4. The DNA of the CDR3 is TGTGCCAGTAGTCGCAGACAGGGGGCTAACTATGGCTACACCTTC. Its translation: CASSRRQGANYGYTF.

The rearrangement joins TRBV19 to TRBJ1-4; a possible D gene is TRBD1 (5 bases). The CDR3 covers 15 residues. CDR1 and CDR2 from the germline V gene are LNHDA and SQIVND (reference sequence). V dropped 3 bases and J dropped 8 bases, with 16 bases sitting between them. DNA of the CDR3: TGTGCCAGTAGTATGTTATGGCAGGGTGGGGAAAAACTGTTTTTT. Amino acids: CASSMLWQGGEKLFF.

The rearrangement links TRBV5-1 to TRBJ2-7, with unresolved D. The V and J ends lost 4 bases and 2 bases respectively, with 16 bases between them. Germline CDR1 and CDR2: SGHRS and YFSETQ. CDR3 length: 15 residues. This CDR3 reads CASSLSTGSTYEQYF. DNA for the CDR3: TGCGCCAGCAGCCTATCCACCGGGTCCACCTACGAGCAGTACTTC.

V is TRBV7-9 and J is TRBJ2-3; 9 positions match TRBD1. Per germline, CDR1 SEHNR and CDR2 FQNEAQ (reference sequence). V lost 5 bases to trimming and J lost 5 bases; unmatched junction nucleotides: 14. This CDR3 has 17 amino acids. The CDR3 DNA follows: TGTGCCAGCAGCCTGCGGCTCACAGGGGGCTCAAGAGATACGCAGTATTTT. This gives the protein CASSLRLTGGSRDTQYF.

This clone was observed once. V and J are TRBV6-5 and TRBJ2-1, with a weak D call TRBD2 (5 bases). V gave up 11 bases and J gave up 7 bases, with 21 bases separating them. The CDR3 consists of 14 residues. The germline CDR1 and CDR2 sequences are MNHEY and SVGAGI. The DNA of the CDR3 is TGTGCCTCAGCGAGAGAGGCTAGCTGGAATGAGCAGTTCTTC. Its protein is CASAREASWNEQFF.

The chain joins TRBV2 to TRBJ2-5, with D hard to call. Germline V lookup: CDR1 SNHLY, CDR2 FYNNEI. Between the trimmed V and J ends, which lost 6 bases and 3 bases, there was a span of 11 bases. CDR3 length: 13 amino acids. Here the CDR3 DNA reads TGTGCCAGCAGCTCAGATTTCGAAGAGACCCAGTACTTC. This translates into CASSSDFEETQYF.

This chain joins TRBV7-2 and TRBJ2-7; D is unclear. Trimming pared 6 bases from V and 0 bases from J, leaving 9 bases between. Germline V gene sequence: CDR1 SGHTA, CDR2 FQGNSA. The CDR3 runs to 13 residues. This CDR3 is CASSYASSYEQYF. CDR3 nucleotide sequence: TGTGCCAGCAGTTACGCGAGCTCCTACGAGCAGTACTTC.

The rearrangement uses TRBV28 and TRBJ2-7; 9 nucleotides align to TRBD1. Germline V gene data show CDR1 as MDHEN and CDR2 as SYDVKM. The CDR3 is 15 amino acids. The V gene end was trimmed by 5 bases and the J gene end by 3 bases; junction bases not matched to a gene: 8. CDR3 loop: CASSPPGQGDYEQYF. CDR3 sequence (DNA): TGTGCCAGCAGTCCCCCGGGACAGGGTGACTACGAGCAGTACTTC.

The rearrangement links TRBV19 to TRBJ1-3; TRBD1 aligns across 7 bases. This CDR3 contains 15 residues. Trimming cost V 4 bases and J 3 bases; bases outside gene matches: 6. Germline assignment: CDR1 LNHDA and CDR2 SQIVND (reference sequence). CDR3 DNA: TGTGCCAGTAGTAAAGTCGACAGGGATGGAAACACCATATATTTT. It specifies CASSKVDRDGNTIYF. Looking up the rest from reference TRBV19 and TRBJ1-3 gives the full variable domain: DGGITQSPKYLFRKEGQNVTLSCEQNLNHDAMYWYRQDPGQGLRLIYYSQIVNDFQKGDIAEGYSVSREKKESFPLTVTSAQKNPTAFYLCASSKVDRDGNTIYFGEGSWLTVV.

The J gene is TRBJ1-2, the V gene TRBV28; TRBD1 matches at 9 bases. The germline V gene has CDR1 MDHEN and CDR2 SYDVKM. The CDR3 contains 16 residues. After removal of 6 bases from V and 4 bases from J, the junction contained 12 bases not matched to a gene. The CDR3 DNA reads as TGTGCCAGCAGCCCTGTGGGACAGGGTGGTCCCTATGGCTACACCTTC. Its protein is CASSPVGQGGPYGYTF.

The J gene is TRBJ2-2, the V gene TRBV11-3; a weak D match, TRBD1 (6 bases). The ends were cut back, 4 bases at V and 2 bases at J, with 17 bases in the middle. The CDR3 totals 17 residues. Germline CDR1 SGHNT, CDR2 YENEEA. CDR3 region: CASSSVERTANTGELFF. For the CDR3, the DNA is TGTGCCAGCAGCTCAGTAGAACGGACAGCCAACACCGGGGAGCTGTTTTTT.

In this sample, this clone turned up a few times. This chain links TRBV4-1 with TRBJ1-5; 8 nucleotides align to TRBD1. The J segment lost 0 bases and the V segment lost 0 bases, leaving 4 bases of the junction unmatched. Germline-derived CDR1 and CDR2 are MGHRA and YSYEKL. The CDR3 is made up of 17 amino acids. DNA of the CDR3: TGCGCCAGCAGCCAAGATAACAGGGGGTATAGCAATCAGCCCCAGCATTTT. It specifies CASSQDNRGYSNQPQHF.

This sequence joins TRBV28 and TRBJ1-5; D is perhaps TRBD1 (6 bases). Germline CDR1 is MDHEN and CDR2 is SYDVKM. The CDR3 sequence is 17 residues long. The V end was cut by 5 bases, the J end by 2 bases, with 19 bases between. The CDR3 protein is CASSKGYRATGNQPQHF. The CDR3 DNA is TGTGCCAGCAGTAAGGGGTACAGGGCAACGGGCAATCAGCCCCAGCATTTT. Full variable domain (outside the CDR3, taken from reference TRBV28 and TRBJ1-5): DVKVTQSSRYLVKRTGEKVFLECVQDMDHENMFWYRQDPGLGLRLIYFSYDVKMKEKGDIPEGYSVSREKKERFSLILESASTNQTSMYLCASSKGYRATGNQPQHFGDGTRLSIL.

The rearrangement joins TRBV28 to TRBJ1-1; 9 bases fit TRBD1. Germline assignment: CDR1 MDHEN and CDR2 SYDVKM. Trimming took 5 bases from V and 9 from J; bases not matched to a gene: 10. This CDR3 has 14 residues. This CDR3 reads CASSPSTGGLKAFF. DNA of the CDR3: TGTGCCAGCAGTCCATCGACAGGGGGGCTTAAAGCTTTCTTT.

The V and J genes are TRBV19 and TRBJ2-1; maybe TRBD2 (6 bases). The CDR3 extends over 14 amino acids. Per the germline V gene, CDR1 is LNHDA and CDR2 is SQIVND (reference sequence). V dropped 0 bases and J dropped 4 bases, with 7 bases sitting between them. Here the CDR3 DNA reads TGTGCCAGTAGTATAGAGGGACTTTACAATGAGCAGTTCTTC. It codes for CASSIEGLYNEQFF.

The CDR3 loop reads CATSRALEGIGFF. CDR3 in DNA: TGTGCCACCAGCAGGGCCCTTGAGGGTATTGGGTTCTTC. The chain has TRBV15 and TRBJ2-1; a weak D match, TRBD2 (5 bases). Trimming removed 3 bases at V and 15 bases at J, with 18 bases between. CDR1 and CDR2 from the germline V gene are LNHNV and YYDKDF (reference sequence). There are 13 residues in the CDR3.